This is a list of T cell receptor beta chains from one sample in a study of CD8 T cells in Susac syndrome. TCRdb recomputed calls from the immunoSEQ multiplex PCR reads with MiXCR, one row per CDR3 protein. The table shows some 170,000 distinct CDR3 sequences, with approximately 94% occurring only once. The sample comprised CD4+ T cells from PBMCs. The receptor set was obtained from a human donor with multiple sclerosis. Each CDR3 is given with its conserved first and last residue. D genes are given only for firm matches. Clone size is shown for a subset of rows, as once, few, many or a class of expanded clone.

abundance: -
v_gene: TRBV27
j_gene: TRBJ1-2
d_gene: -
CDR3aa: CASSQRAHYGYTF
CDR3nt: TGTGCCAGCAGTCAGAGGGCTCACTATGGCTACACCTTC

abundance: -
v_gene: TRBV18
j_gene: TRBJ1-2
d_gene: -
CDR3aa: CASSPVGQGGYGYTF
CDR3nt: TGTGCCAGCTCACCAGTTGGTCAGGGCGGCTATGGCTACACCTTC

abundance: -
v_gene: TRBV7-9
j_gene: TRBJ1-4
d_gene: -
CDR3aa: CASSLGLGQGEKLFF
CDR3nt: TGTGCCAGCAGCTTAGGCTTGGGGCAGGGTGAAAAACTGTTTTTT

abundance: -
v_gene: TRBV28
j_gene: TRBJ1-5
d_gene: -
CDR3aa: CASSLRDILNQPQHF
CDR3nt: TGTGCCAGCAGTCTCAGGGACATCCTCAATCAGCCCCAGCATTTT

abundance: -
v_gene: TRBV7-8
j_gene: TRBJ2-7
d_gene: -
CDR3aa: CASSYPGTGYEQYF
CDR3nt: TGTGCCAGCAGCTATCCGGGTACGGGCTACGAGCAGTACTTC

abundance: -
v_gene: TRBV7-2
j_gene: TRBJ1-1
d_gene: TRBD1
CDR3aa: CASSDRAPREAFF
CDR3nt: TGTGCCAGCAGCGACAGGGCCCCCCGGGAAGCTTTCTTT

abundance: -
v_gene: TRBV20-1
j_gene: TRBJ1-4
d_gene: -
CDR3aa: CSARWGTSEKLFF
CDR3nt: TGCAGTGCTAGGTGGGGGACGAGCGAAAAACTGTTTTTT

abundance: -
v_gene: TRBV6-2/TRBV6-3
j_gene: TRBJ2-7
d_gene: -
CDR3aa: CASSQYREGCYF
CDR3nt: TGTGCCAGCAGCCAATACCGTGAGGGGTGTTACTTC

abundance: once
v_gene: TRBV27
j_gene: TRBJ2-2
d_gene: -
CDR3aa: CASRSDSLAGELFF
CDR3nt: TGTGCCAGCAGATCCGACAGTCTCGCCGGGGAGCTGTTTTTT

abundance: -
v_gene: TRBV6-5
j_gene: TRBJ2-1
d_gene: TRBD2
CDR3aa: CASSYARVGGNEQFF
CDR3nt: TGTGCCAGCAGTTACGCGCGGGTGGGAGGGAATGAGCAGTTCTTC

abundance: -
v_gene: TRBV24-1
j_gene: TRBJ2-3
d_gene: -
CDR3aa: CATSDPEGTDTQYF
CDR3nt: TGTGCCACCAGTGATCCCGAGGGGACAGATACGCAGTATTTT

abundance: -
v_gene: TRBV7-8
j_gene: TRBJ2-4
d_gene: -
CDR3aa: CASSFPENIQYF
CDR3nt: TGTGCCAGCAGCTTCCCAGAAAACATTCAGTACTTC

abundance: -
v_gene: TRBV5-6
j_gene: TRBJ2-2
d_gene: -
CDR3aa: CASSPWDSGDTGEPFF
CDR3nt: TGTGCCAGCAGCCCCTGGGACTCGGGGGACACCGGGGAGCCTTTTTTT

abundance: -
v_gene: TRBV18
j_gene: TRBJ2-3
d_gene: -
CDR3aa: CASSPRGGASTDTQYF
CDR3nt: TGTGCCAGCTCACCCAGGGGAGGCGCCAGCACAGATACGCAGTATTTT

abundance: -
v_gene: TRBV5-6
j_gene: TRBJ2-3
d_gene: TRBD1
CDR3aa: CASSLRQGADTQYF
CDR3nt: TGTGCCAGCAGCTTAAGACAGGGGGCAGATACGCAGTATTTT

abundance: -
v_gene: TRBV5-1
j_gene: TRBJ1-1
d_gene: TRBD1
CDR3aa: CASSLGTVSLAFF
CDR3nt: TGCGCCAGCAGCCTTGGGACAGTCAGTTTGGCTTTCTTT

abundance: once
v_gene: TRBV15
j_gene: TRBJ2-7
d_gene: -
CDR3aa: CATSRGSSSYEQYF
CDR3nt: TGTGCCACCAGCAGAGGTTCATCCTCCTACGAGCAGTACTTC

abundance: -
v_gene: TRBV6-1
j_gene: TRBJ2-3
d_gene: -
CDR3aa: CASTPGPADTQYF
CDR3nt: TGTGCCAGCACCCCGGGACCAGCAGATACGCAGTATTTT

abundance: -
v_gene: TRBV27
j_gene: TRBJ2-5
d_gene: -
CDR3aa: CASSALGQETQYF
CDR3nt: TGTGCCAGCAGTGCCCTCGGCCAAGAGACCCAGTACTTC

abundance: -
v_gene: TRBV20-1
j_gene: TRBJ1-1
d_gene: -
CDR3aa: CSLKGLMNTEAFF
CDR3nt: TGCAGCCTAAAGGGACTCATGAACACTGAAGCTTTCTTT

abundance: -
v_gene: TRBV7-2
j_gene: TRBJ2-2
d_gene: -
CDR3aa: CASSFIARAGELFF
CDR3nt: TGTGCCAGCAGCTTCATCGCGCGGGCCGGGGAGCTGTTTTTT

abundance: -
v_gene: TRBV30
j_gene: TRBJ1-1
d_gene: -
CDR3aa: CAWSVFSGLNTEAFF
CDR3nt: TGTGCCTGGAGTGTATTTAGCGGATTGAACACTGAAGCTTTCTTT

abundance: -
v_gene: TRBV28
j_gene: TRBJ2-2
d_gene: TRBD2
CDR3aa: CASNTPSGRVGELFF
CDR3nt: TGTGCCAGCAACACTCCGAGCGGGAGGGTCGGGGAGCTGTTTTTT

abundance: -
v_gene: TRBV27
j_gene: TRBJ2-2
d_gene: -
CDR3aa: CASREGLYTGELFF
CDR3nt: TGTGCCAGTCGCGAAGGGCTGTACACCGGGGAGCTGTTTTTT

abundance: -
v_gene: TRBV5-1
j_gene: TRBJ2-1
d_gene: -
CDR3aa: CASSTQSGYNEQFF
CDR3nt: TGCGCCAGCAGCACCCAAAGCGGCTACAATGAGCAGTTCTTC

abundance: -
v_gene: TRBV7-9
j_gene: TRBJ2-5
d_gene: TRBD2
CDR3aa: CASSYGLAGAGQETQYF
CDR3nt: TGTGCCAGCAGCTACGGACTAGCGGGAGCAGGTCAAGAGACCCAGTACTTC

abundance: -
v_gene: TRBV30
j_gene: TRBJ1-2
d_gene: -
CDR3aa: CAWRDLGFNYGYTF
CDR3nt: TGTGCCTGGAGGGATTTGGGCTTCAACTATGGCTACACCTTC

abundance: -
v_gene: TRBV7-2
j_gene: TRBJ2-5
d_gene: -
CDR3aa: CASSLAVETQYF
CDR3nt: TGTGCCAGCAGCTTAGCGGTAGAGACCCAGTACTTC

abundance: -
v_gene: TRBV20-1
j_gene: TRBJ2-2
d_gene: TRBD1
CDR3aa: CSASRGSGTVNAGELFF
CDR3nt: TGCAGTGCTAGCAGGGGATCCGGGACAGTAAACGCCGGGGAGCTGTTTTTT

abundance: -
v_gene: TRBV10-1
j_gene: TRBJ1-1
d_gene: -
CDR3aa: CASSPQGANTEAFF
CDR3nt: TGCGCCAGCAGCCCACAGGGTGCGAACACTGAAGCTTTCTTT

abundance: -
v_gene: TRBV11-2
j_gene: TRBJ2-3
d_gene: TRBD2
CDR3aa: CASSSPAGASTDTQYF
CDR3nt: TGTGCCAGCAGCTCTCCGGCGGGAGCCAGCACAGATACGCAGTATTTT

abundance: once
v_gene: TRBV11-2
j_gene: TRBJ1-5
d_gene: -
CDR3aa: CASSVDRTHQPQHF
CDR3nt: TGTGCCAGCAGCGTAGACAGGACCCATCAGCCCCAGCATTTT

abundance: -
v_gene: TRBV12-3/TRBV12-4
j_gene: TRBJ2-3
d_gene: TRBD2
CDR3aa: CASRLAGVEDRTDTQYF
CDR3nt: TGTGCCAGCAGGTTAGCGGGAGTCGAGGATCGCACAGATACGCAGTATTTT

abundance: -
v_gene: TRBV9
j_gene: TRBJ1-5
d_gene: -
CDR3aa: CASSVGGGGQPQHF
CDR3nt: TGTGCCAGCAGCGTAGGGGGGGGCGGTCAGCCCCAGCATTTT

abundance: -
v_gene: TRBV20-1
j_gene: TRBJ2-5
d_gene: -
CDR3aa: CSATAAQETQYF
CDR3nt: TGCAGTGCTACGGCAGCACAAGAGACCCAGTACTTC

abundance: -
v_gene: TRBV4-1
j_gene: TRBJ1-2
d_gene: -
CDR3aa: CASSQVDSSGYTF
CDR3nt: TGCGCCAGCAGCCAAGTAGACAGCTCCGGCTACACCTTC

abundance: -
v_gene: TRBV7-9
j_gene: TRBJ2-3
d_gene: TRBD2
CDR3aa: CASGKISTDTQYF
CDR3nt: TGTGCTAGCGGGAAGATTAGCACAGATACGCAGTATTTT

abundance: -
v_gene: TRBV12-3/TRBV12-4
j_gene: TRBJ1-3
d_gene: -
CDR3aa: CASSSADISSGNTIYF
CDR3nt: TGTGCCAGCAGTTCTGCAGATATATCATCTGGAAACACCATATATTTT

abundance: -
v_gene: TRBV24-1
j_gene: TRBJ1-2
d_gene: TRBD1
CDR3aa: CATSDPTRQGGGYTF
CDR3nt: TGTGCCACCAGTGATCCTACGCGACAGGGTGGTGGCTACACCTTC

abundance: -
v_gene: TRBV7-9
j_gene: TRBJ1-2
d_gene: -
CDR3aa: CASSNKPREHYGYTF
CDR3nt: TGTGCCAGCAGCAATAAGCCCAGGGAGCACTATGGCTACACCTTC